This record covers a single T cell receptor (beta chain). The antigen is unknown. Some clones are missing from TCRdb's copy, which holds only in-frame ones; the method was immunoSEQ multiplex PCR. Counted here are approximately 120,000 clones, about 88% occurring once; the ten biggest clones make up around a sixth. The data stem from a study of T cell responses to AZD1222 COVID-19 vaccine. Whole-study findings and limits: Reports indicate that nearly half of spike-specific TCRs are directed at unmutated variant regions.

The sequence was collected from an adult in good health. Specimen: peripheral blood, collected on day 0 of AZD1222 vaccination.

The CDR3 sequence: CASREVQETQYF. The CDR3 DNA reads as TGCGCCAGCAGGGAGGTACAAGAGACCCAGTACTTC. The chain is built from TRBV5-1 and TRBJ2-5; maybe TRBD2 (5 bases). The V end lost 5 bases, the J end lost 2 bases, and 7 bases lay between the germline ends. Germline CDR1 SGHRS, CDR2 YFSETQ. CDR3 size: 12 residues.